The rows below give T cell receptor beta chains drawn from one sample of a study of regulatory T cells in long-lasting Graves disease. TCRdb reprocessed the multiplex PCR reads via MiXCR and lists one record per CDR3 protein. The table shows over 250,000 distinct CDR3 sequences, with roughly a fifth occurring only once. Source: peripheral blood mononuclear cells (PBMCs), taken when the disease was refractory, from a patient treated with antithyroid drugs. The receptors derive from a female donor with Graves disease. Each CDR3 is given with its conserved first and last residue. Fields, in order: clone size, V gene, J gene, D gene, CDR3 protein, CDR3 DNA. D genes are given only for firm matches. Some rows mark clone size as missing; the rest say once, few, many or name a class of expanded clone.

many	TRBV7-2	TRBJ2-2	TRBD2	CASSRTSGNHGELFF	TGTGCCAGCAGTAGGACTAGCGGGAATCACGGGGAGCTGTTTTTT
.	TRBV29-1	TRBJ2-7	.	CSGLSFDEQYF	TGCAGCGGTTTGAGTTTCGACGAGCAGTACTTC
many	TRBV12-3/TRBV12-4	TRBJ2-5	TRBD2	CASSIAGLEPQYF	TGTGCCAGCAGTATAGCGGGTCTTGAGCCCCAGTACTTC
many	TRBV20-1	TRBJ2-5	TRBD2	CSLGGSGSEAQETQYF	TGCAGTTTAGGGGGGAGCGGGAGTGAGGCCCAAGAGACCCAGTACTTC
few	TRBV7-9	TRBJ2-5	.	CASSRSDQETQYF	TGTGCCAGCAGCCGGTCCGACCAAGAGACCCAGTACTTC
many	TRBV28	TRBJ1-1	.	CASSFDRNTEAFF	TGTGCCAGCAGCTTTGACAGGAACACTGAAGCTTTCTTT
few	TRBV6-1	TRBJ2-7	.	CASSYGGLYEQYF	TGTGCCAGCAGTTACGGGGGCTTGTACGAGCAGTACTTC
many	TRBV7-2	TRBJ2-5	.	CASSWDGQETQYF	TGTGCCAGCAGCTGGGACGGCCAAGAGACCCAGTACTTC
many	TRBV28	TRBJ2-5	.	CASSLLSQETQYF	TGTGCCAGCAGTTTATTATCCCAAGAGACCCAGTACTTC
.	TRBV30	TRBJ1-5	TRBD1	CAWSVGGTSQPQHF	TGTGCCTGGAGTGTAGGGGGCACTAGTCAGCCCCAGCATTTT
few	TRBV28	TRBJ2-3	TRBD2	CASSPSRLAGTDTQYF	TGTGCCAGCAGCCCCAGTCGACTAGCGGGAACAGATACGCAGTATTTT
once	TRBV10-3	TRBJ2-3	TRBD2	CAISGRPSGFTDTQYF	TGTGCCATCAGTGGGCGGCCTAGCGGGTTCACAGATACGCAGTATTTT
few	TRBV3-1	TRBJ2-2	.	CASSLSGSGTGELFF	TGTGCCAGCAGCCTTTCCGGGAGCGGGACCGGGGAGCTGTTTTTT
many	TRBV11-2	TRBJ1-6	TRBD1	CASSLTAPGDRNSPLHF	TGTGCCAGCAGCTTAACAGCTCCCGGGGACAGAAATTCACCCCTCCACTTT
many	TRBV20-1	TRBJ2-5	TRBD2	CSANSGMETQYF	TGCAGTGCAAATAGCGGGATGGAGACCCAGTACTTC
many	TRBV19	TRBJ1-6	.	CASSIGGGRSPLHF	TGTGCCAGTAGTATCGGGGGCGGAAGGTCACCCCTCCACTTT
once	TRBV4-2	TRBJ2-7	.	CASSQDRIVAGLRTSYEQYF	TGTGCCAGCAGCCAAGATAGGATCGTCGCGGGACTTCGCACCTCCTACGAGCAGTACTTC
.	TRBV19	TRBJ2-7	.	CASSEAQGDEQYF	TGTGCCAGTAGTGAAGCCCAAGGGGACGAGCAGTACTTC
.	TRBV20-1	TRBJ2-3	.	CSASLFTSTDTQYF	TGCAGTGCTAGTCTCTTCACTAGCACAGATACGCAGTATTTT
many	TRBV3-1	TRBJ1-1	TRBD1	CASSQQGARNTEAFF	TGTGCCAGCAGCCAACAGGGGGCGCGGAACACTGAAGCTTTCTTT
few	TRBV7-9	TRBJ1-1	.	CASSFQRFSNTEAFF	TGTGCCAGCAGCTTCCAGCGATTTTCGAACACTGAAGCTTTCTTT
.	TRBV20-1	TRBJ1-1	.	CSAPPFLATGKKENTEAFF	TGCAGTGCCCCACCGTTTTTAGCTACAGGGAAGAAGGAGAACACTGAAGCTTTCTTT
many	TRBV28	TRBJ2-6	.	CASSVSGANVLTF	TGTGCCAGCAGTGTTTCTGGGGCCAACGTCCTGACTTTC
few	TRBV6-1	TRBJ2-4	.	CASTRGTDDLAKNIQYF	TGTGCCAGCACCCGGGGGACAGACGATCTAGCCAAAAACATTCAGTACTTC
many	TRBV28	TRBJ2-7	TRBD1	CASSLRQGVYEQYF	TGTGCCAGCAGTCTCCGACAGGGGGTCTACGAGCAGTACTTC
few	TRBV9	TRBJ1-1	.	CASSVGPNSWNTEAFF	TGTGCCAGCAGCGTAGGACCAAACAGCTGGAACACTGAAGCTTTCTTT
.	TRBV28	TRBJ2-7	.	CASSFNPLRSSYEQYF	TGTGCCAGCAGTTTTAATCCCCTCAGGAGCTCCTACGAGCAGTACTTC
few	TRBV7-9	TRBJ2-5	TRBD1	CASSRTGVRETQYF	TGTGCCAGCAGCCGAACAGGGGTTCGAGAGACCCAGTACTTC
few	TRBV20-1	TRBJ2-7	TRBD2	CSAAWEGLSYEQYF	TGCAGTGCTGCCTGGGAGGGCTTGTCCTACGAGCAGTACTTC
many	TRBV28	TRBJ2-7	.	CASSLAGATYEQYF	TGTGCCAGCAGTTTAGCGGGGGCCACCTACGAGCAGTACTTC
many	TRBV6-1	TRBJ2-7	.	CASRPGDTPYEQYF	TGTGCCAGCCGCCCCGGGGACACCCCATACGAGCAGTACTTC
many	TRBV12-3/TRBV12-4	TRBJ1-1	.	CASSPLPPEAFF	TGTGCCAGCAGCCCCCTCCCCCCTGAAGCTTTCTTT
few	TRBV6-1	TRBJ1-1	.	CASGTNTEAFF	TGTGCCAGCGGAACTAACACTGAAGCTTTCTTT